Detailed here is one T cell receptor (beta chain). The antigen remains undetermined. The donors formed part of the approximately 120-subject validation cohort, distinct from the 666-subject first cohort. Assay used: immunoSEQ multiplex PCR; TCRdb lists only in-frame clones, some missing. The sample lists 150,000 to 200,000 clones, roughly 96% seen once, with approximately 0.82% in the top ten. This entry comes from a study of cytomegalovirus exposure and HLA in healthy donors. Study-wide results and caveats: Researchers reported that a few CMV-associated chains were confirmed in vitro as CMV antigen-specific.

The germline V and J ends were trimmed by 7 bases and 1 base, with 10 bases remaining between them. This CDR3 has 13 residues. The germline gives CDR1 MNHNS, CDR2 SASEGT. This rearrangement joins TRBV6-1 to TRBJ1-1; tentative D call: TRBD1 (5 bases). The sequence derives from a woman under 30 in good health and CMV-seronegative. The specimen sequenced was PBMCs. The CDR3 region has the DNA TGTGCCAGCACTTACAGGCGGAACACTGAAGCTTTCTTT. Its protein product is CASTYRRNTEAFF.